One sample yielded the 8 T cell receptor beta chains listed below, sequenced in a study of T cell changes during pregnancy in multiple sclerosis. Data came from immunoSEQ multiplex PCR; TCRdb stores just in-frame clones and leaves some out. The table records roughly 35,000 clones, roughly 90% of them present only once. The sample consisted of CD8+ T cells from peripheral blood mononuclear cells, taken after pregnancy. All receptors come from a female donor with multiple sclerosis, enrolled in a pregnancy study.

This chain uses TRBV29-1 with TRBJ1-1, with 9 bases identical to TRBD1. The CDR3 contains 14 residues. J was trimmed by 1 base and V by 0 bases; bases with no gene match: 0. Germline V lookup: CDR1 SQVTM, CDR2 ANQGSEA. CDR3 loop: CSVEETGGNTEAFF. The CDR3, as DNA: TGCAGCGTTGAAGAGACAGGGGGGAACACTGAAGCTTTCTTT.

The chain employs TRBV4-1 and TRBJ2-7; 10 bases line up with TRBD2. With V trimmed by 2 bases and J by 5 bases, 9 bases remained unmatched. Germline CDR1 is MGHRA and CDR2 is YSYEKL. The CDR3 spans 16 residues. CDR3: CASSQRPGLAINEQYF. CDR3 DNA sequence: TGCGCCAGCAGCCAAAGGCCGGGACTAGCGATTAACGAGCAGTACTTC.

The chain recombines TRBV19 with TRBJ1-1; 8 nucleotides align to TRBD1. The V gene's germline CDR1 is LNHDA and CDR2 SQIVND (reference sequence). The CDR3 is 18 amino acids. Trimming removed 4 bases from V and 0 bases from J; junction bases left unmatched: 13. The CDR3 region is CASSTLPWTGLMNTEAFF. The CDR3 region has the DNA TGTGCCAGTAGTACCCTTCCTTGGACAGGGCTTATGAACACTGAAGCTTTCTTT.

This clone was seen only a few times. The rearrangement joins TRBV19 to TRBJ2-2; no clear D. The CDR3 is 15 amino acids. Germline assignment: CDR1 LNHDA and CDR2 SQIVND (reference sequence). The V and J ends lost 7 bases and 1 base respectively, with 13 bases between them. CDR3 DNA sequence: TGTGCCAGTACCTCTCTCGGTGGGAACACCGGGGAGCTGTTTTTT. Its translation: CASTSLGGNTGELFF.

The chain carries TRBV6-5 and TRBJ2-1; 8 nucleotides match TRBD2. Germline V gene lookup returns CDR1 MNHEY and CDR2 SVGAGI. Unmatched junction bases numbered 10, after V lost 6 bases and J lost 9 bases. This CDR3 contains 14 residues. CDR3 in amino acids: CASSGTRVQFEQFF. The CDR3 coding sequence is TGTGCCAGCAGCGGGACTAGGGTCCAATTTGAGCAGTTCTTC.

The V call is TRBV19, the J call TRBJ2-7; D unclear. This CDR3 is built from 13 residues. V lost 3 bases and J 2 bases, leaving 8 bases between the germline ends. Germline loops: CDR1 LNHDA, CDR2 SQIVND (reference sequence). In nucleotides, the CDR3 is TGTGCCAGTAGTATTTCACTAACCTACGAGCAGTACTTC. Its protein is CASSISLTYEQYF.

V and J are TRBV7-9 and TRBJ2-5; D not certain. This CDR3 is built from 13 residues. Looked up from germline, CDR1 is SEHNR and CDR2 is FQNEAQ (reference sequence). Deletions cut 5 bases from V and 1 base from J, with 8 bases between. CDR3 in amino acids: CASSQSLQETQYF. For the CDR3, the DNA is TGTGCCAGCAGCCAAAGCCTCCAAGAGACCCAGTACTTC. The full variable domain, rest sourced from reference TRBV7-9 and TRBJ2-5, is DTGVSQNPRHKITKRGQNVTFRCDPISEHNRLYWYRQTLGQGPEFLTYFQNEAQLEKSRLLSDRFSAERPKGSFSTLEIQRTEQGDSAMYLCASSQSLQETQYFGPGTRLLVL.

CDR3 residues: CASSDRGGANVLTF. For the CDR3, the DNA is TGTGCCAGCAGTGACCGAGGTGGGGCCAACGTCCTGACTTTC. The V gene is TRBV6-1, the J gene TRBJ2-6; D unclear. V was trimmed by 3 bases and J by 3 bases, leaving 6 bases between them. The length of the CDR3 is 14 residues. CDR1 MNHNS and CDR2 SASEGT come from the germline V gene.